The source of this T cell receptor beta chain is a study of T cells in Graves' hyperthyroidism and ophthalmopathy. RNA transcripts were the template for amplifying TCR beta CDR3 regions. An initial round of RT-PCR targeting the TCR CDR3 relied on the HTBI primer set. TCRdb reprocessed the multiplex PCR reads via MiXCR and lists one record per CDR3 protein. The sample includes approximately 320,000 distinct CDR3 sequences, around 17% of them seen just once. The CDR3 is made up of 14 amino acids. CDR1 SGDLS and CDR2 YYNGEE come from the germline V gene. V lost 3 bases, J lost 5 bases, and 12 bases lay in between. There are many counts of this clonotype. What it recognizes is unknown. The PBMCs were sourced from fresh peripheral blood (approximately 9 ml). Study-level findings and limits: Among clonotypes expanded in thyroid above 0.001, most were also found in blood.

The sequenced sample consisted of blood. The clonotype was recovered from a man between 25 and 39 years old with Graves' hyperthyroidism. The chain couples TRBV9 to TRBJ2-1; possibly TRBD2 for D (6 bases). The CDR3 bases are TGTGCCAGCAGCGCCCATGGGGGGAACAATGAGCAGTTCTTC. Residues: CASSAHGGNNEQFF.